Presented here are 32 T cell receptor beta chains from one specimen sequenced in a study of early T cells in non-severe SARS-CoV-2 infection. Each CDR3 protein gets one entry after TCRdb re-called the 5' RACE reads with MiXCR. The sample consists of fewer than 100,000 distinct CDR3 sequences, 8.5% to 10% of them appearing once. The sample was whole blood. Every receptor here comes from an adult who was a healthcare worker with PCR-confirmed SARS-CoV-2 infection or an uninfected control (not recorded which).

This rearrangement joins TRBV28 to TRBJ1-5; tentative D call: TRBD1 (5 bases). Germline assignment: CDR1 MDHEN and CDR2 SYDVKM. This CDR3 contains 11 residues. The germline V and J ends were trimmed by 2 bases and 9 bases, with 5 bases remaining between them. CDR3 loop: CASSLGGPQHF. The DNA of the CDR3 is TGTGCCAGCAGTTTAGGGGGGCCCCAGCATTTT.

This clonotype was seen at least ten times. The rearrangement links TRBV7-2 to TRBJ2-3, with 10 bases lining up with TRBD2. This CDR3 comprises 19 residues. Germline lookup yields CDR1 SGHTA and CDR2 FQGNSA. V lost 2 bases to trimming and J lost 4 bases; unmatched junction nucleotides: 15. The CDR3, as DNA: TGTGCCAGCAGCTTACGCGCGTGGGCTAGCGGGAGAGGCTCAGATACGCAGTATTTT. This sequence encodes CASSLRAWASGRGSDTQYF.

In this sample, this clonotype turned up many times. The CDR3: CASSPPVGTEAFF. CDR3 coding DNA: TGTGCCAGCAGCCCCCCGGTAGGTACTGAAGCTTTCTTT. This chain connects TRBV7-9 to TRBJ1-1; D unclear. V lost 5 bases to trimming and J lost 5 bases, with 12 bases between them. This CDR3 region has 13 residues. The germline CDR1 and CDR2 sequences are SEHNR and FQNEAQ (reference sequence).

The CDR3 here is CASTWGDGNQPQHF. DNA of the CDR3: TGTGCCAGCACCTGGGGGGACGGCAATCAGCCCCAGCATTTT. This sequence joins TRBV2 and TRBJ1-5; the D gene is possibly TRBD1 (5 bases). This CDR3 has 14 amino acids. The V end was cut by 7 bases, the J end by 2 bases, with 12 bases between. CDR1 is SNHLY, CDR2 FYNNEI, per germline.

This clonotype was seen at least ten times. The chain carries TRBV7-8 and TRBJ1-3; unclear D gene. CDR3 length equals 15 residues. The germline V gene has CDR1 SGHVS and CDR2 FQNEAQ. Trimming left V 5 bases short and J 2 bases short, with 13 bases between. The CDR3, as DNA: TGTGCCAGCAGCCGCAGTCGGGCAGCTGGAAACACCATATATTTT. Translated, it gives CASSRSRAAGNTIYF.

This chain connects TRBV7-9 to TRBJ2-5; D ambiguous. V was trimmed by 4 bases and J by 4 bases, leaving 4 bases between them. This CDR3 is built from 11 residues. Looked up from germline, CDR1 is SEHNR and CDR2 is FQNEAQ (reference sequence). DNA of the CDR3: TGTGCCAGCAGCTCTTCAGAGACCCAGTACTTC. It translates to CASSSSETQYF.

This clonotype turned up a few times. This sequence joins TRBV25-1 and TRBJ2-1; either TRBD1 or TRBD2 may fit D (5 bases each). Germline V lookup: CDR1 MGHDK, CDR2 SYGVNS. The V end lost 1 base, the J end lost 3 bases, and 13 bases lay between the germline ends. The CDR3 has 16 residues. DNA for the CDR3: TGTGCCAGCAGTGAATCCCCCGGGACGAGCTACAATGAGCAGTTCTTC. Its protein is CASSESPGTSYNEQFF.

This clonotype was recorded at least ten times. The genes are TRBV12-3 or TRBV12-4 and TRBJ2-1, with TRBD2 as a possible D gene (7 bases). The CDR3 contains 14 residues. Trimming removed 3 bases from V and 7 bases from J, with 13 bases in between. CDR3 nucleotides: TGTGCCAGCAGTTTTGGGGGGGCGAGAAATGAGCAGTTCTTC. Its translation: CASSFGGARNEQFF.

This clonotype was found many times. This chain joins TRBV6-5 and TRBJ2-2; 12 positions agree with TRBD2. This CDR3 comprises 15 residues. V dropped 5 bases and J dropped 5; count of bases not matched to a gene: 3. CDR1 and CDR2 from the germline V gene are MNHEY and SVGAGI. The CDR3, as DNA: TGTGCCAGCAGTACTCTAGCGGGAGGGACCGGGGAGCTGTTTTTT. It encodes CASSTLAGGTGELFF.

The sample holds many counts of this clonotype. This sequence joins TRBV6-6 and TRBJ2-7; perhaps TRBD1 as D (5 bases). This CDR3 region has 13 residues. The V and J ends lost 6 bases and 1 base respectively, with 10 bases between them. Germline CDR1 and CDR2: MNHNY and SVGAGI (reference sequence). CDR3 region: CASSPSGSYEQYF. For the CDR3, the DNA is TGTGCCAGCAGCCCTTCAGGGTCCTACGAGCAGTACTTC.

This CDR3 reads CASTRTGRRQETQYF. Written as DNA, the CDR3 is TGTGCCAGCACCCGGACAGGGCGACGGCAAGAGACCCAGTACTTC. The chain couples TRBV28 to TRBJ2-5; TRBD1 matches at 8 bases. J gave up 2 bases and V 7 bases, and 9 bases lay outside the gene matches. The length of the CDR3 is 15 residues. Germline assignment: CDR1 MDHEN and CDR2 SYDVKM.

The chain employs TRBV28 and TRBJ2-1; 9 bases map to TRBD2. The length of the CDR3 is 15 residues. The trim removed 3 bases at V and 7 bases at J, leaving 7 bases unmatched. Germline lookup yields CDR1 MDHEN and CDR2 SYDVKM. CDR3 DNA sequence: TGTGCCAGCAGTTTGTTGGCTAGCGGGACAAATGAGCAGTTCTTC. Translated: CASSLLASGTNEQFF.

This clonotype has ten or more counts. The genes are TRBV20-1 and TRBJ1-1; the match to TRBD1 covers 7 bases. J lost 4 bases, V lost 4 bases, and 0 bases had no gene match. The CDR3 loop spans 11 amino acids. CDR1 DFQATT and CDR2 SNEGSKA come from the germline V gene (reference sequence). The CDR3 DNA is TGCAGTGCTACAGGGGGCACTGAAGCTTTCTTT. Encoded protein: CSATGGTEAFF.

This clonotype was found a few times. The chain recombines TRBV28 with TRBJ1-6, with D perhaps TRBD1 (6 bases). CDR3 size: 14 residues. Trimming removed 7 bases from V and 6 bases from J, with 13 bases in between. Germline-derived CDR1 and CDR2 are MDHEN and SYDVKM. CDR3 in DNA: TGTGCCAGCACCGAGGGGGTACCTAATTCACCCCTCCACTTT. The encoded protein is CASTEGVPNSPLHF.

This sequence joins TRBV29-1 and TRBJ2-7, with 9 positions matching TRBD1. This CDR3 spans 13 amino acids. The germline CDR1 and CDR2 sequences are SQVTM and ANQGSEA. The V gene end was trimmed by 6 bases and the J gene end by 3 bases; junction bases not matched to a gene: 6. As DNA, the CDR3 is TGCAGCGTGGTGGACAGGGGACACTACGAGCAGTACTTC. Translating gives CSVVDRGHYEQYF.

The chain is built from TRBV7-9 and TRBJ2-1, with D possibly being TRBD2 (5 bases). Germline-derived CDR1 and CDR2 are SEHNR and FQNEAQ (reference sequence). V dropped 4 bases and J dropped 0 bases, with 10 bases sitting between them. The CDR3 totals 15 residues. CDR3 protein: CASSSTSFSYNEQFF. The CDR3 nucleotides are TGTGCCAGCAGCTCCACTAGTTTCTCCTACAATGAGCAGTTCTTC.

The chain combines TRBV10-3 with TRBJ1-2, with unresolved D. Germline V gives CDR1 ENHRY, CDR2 SYGVKD. The length of the CDR3 is 11 residues. V lost 5 bases and J 12 bases, leaving 13 bases between the germline ends. In DNA, the CDR3 is TGTGCCATCAGTAAGGGCGACACCGACACCTTC. Amino acid sequence: CAISKGDTDTF.

This clonotype was detected only a few times. The V call is TRBV5-1, the J call TRBJ2-3; 15 nucleotides agree with TRBD2. V shed 6 bases and J 8 bases; nucleotides not matched to a gene: 7. The CDR3 runs 15 residues. Germline loops: CDR1 SGHRS, CDR2 YFSETQ. The CDR3: CASNSGGLAGGTQYF. DNA of the CDR3: TGCGCCAGCAACTCGGGGGGACTAGCGGGAGGTACGCAGTATTTT.

The table lists this clonotype with many counts. The gene calls are TRBV18 and TRBJ1-1; a weak D match, TRBD1 (5 bases). The length of the CDR3 is 13 residues. Trimming pared 6 bases from V and 3 bases from J, leaving 11 bases between. CDR1 is KGHSH, CDR2 LQKENI, per germline. CDR3: CASSAGQDTEAFF. The CDR3 DNA follows: TGTGCCAGCTCCGCAGGGCAAGACACTGAAGCTTTCTTT.

This clonotype was seen a few times. The chain has TRBV6-2 or TRBV6-3 and TRBJ2-1; 8 bases are a match to TRBD2. V lost 6 bases and J lost 8; bases outside the gene matches: 12. The CDR3 extends over 15 amino acids. In germline, CDR1 is MNHEY, CDR2 SVGEGT. The CDR3 nucleotides are TGTGCCAGCAGCCCCGGGACTAGGACGGGCCATGAGCAGTTCTTC. This encodes CASSPGTRTGHEQFF.

This clonotype was seen more than once but under ten times. The chain couples TRBV19 to TRBJ2-1, with 8 bases aligning to TRBD2. Germline V gene data show CDR1 as LNHDA and CDR2 as SQIVND (reference sequence). V gave up 8 bases and J gave up 0 bases; unmatched junction bases: 12. The CDR3 spans 17 residues. The CDR3 sequence: CASLPSGFPSSYNEQFF. The CDR3 region has the DNA TGTGCCAGTTTGCCTAGCGGGTTTCCCAGCTCCTACAATGAGCAGTTCTTC.

The rearrangement links TRBV20-1 to TRBJ2-3; D ambiguous. From germline, CDR1 is DFQATT and CDR2 SNEGSKA (reference sequence). CDR3 length: 12 amino acids. CDR3 region: CGFSRGTDTQYF. CDR3 nucleotides: TGCGGCTTTAGCAGAGGCACAGATACGCAGTATTTT.

This clonotype was seen many times. The chain links TRBV6-5 to TRBJ2-5; TRBD2 agrees at 10 bases. The CDR3 is 13 residues long. Germline loops: CDR1 MNHEY, CDR2 SVGAGI. V lost 5 bases, J lost 7 bases, and 4 bases stayed unmatched. The CDR3: CASSPSGRRTQYF. Written as DNA, the CDR3 is TGTGCCAGCAGTCCTAGCGGGAGAAGGACCCAGTACTTC.

This chain uses TRBV5-5 with TRBJ2-7, with D unresolved. V lost 0 bases to trimming and J lost 2 bases, with 12 bases between them. Germline CDR1 is SGHKS and CDR2 is YYEKEE (reference sequence). The CDR3 sequence is 15 residues long. CDR3 sequence: CASSLAKTTPYEQYF. DNA for the CDR3: TGTGCCAGCAGCTTGGCCAAAACTACTCCCTACGAGCAGTACTTC.

This clonotype was seen at least ten times. The genes are TRBV3-1 and TRBJ2-1, with 11 bases aligning to TRBD2. The length of the CDR3 is 15 residues. J gave up 7 bases and V 3 bases, and 5 bases lay outside the gene matches. The germline V gene has CDR1 LGHDT and CDR2 YNNKEL (reference sequence). The CDR3 loop is CASSHEGLAVNEQFF. In DNA, the CDR3 is TGTGCCAGCAGCCACGAGGGACTAGCGGTAAATGAGCAGTTCTTC.

The chain employs TRBV7-9 and TRBJ2-5; 7 bases are shared with TRBD1. Germline CDR1 is SEHNR and CDR2 is FQNEAQ (reference sequence). This CDR3 region has 17 residues. J gave up 2 bases and V 1 base, and 10 bases lay outside the gene matches. The CDR3 is CASSLGSGGWKQETQYF. For the CDR3, the DNA is TGTGCCAGCAGCTTAGGCTCAGGGGGTTGGAAGCAAGAGACCCAGTACTTC. Together with reference TRBV7-9 and TRBJ2-5, the CDR3 gives the full variable domain: DTGVSQNPRHKITKRGQNVTFRCDPISEHNRLYWYRQTLGQGPEFLTYFQNEAQLEKSRLLSDRFSAERPKGSFSTLEIQRTEQGDSAMYLCASSLGSGGWKQETQYFGPGTRLLVL.

This clonotype was detected ten times or more. The V call is TRBV27, the J call TRBJ2-2; 11 positions match TRBD2. The germline V gene encodes CDR1 MNHEY and CDR2 SMNVEV (reference sequence). With 8 bases clipped from V and 5 bases from J, the junction kept 10 bases outside the gene matches. This CDR3 comprises 16 residues. The CDR3 spells CASLTSGTMLTGELFF. The CDR3 DNA reads TGTGCCAGCCTGACTAGCGGGACAATGTTGACCGGGGAGCTGTTTTTT.

With regard to this clonotype: This may come from a read error, since a much larger clone is one base off. V and J are TRBV24-1 and TRBJ1-1; TRBD1 is a possible D gene (6 bases). In germline, CDR1 is KGHDR, CDR2 SFDVKD. This CDR3 region has 12 residues. The CDR3 bases are TGTGCCGCCAGTGGGACATCAAGTGAAGCTTTCTTT. Its protein is CAASGTSSEAFF.

This clonotype was observed at least ten times. The CDR3 DNA sequence: TGTGCCAGCAGTTTGACAGGGGAGGCCTATGAAGCTTTCTTT. Translating gives CASSLTGEAYEAFF. V and J are TRBV27 and TRBJ1-1; 8 nucleotides line up with TRBD1. CDR1 and CDR2 from the germline V gene are MNHEY and SMNVEV (reference sequence). The CDR3 runs to 14 residues. V lost 3 bases and J lost 7; bases outside the gene matches: 7.

This clonotype was seen repeatedly, ten times or more. The chain carries TRBV14 and TRBJ2-5; 7 bases align to TRBD1. The CDR3 spans 17 residues. V shed 2 bases and J 1 base; nucleotides not matched to a gene: 10. The V gene's germline CDR1 is SGHDN and CDR2 FVKESK. The CDR3 sequence is CASSQHLPGQFQETQYF. For the CDR3, the DNA is TGTGCCAGCAGCCAACATCTCCCGGGACAGTTCCAAGAGACCCAGTACTTC.

At least ten counts were recorded for this clonotype. The chain uses TRBV5-1 and TRBJ2-5, with 8 bases lining up with TRBD2. Germline trimming cut 4 bases from V and 5 bases from J; bases unmatched to any gene: 7. The germline CDR1 and CDR2 sequences are SGHRS and YFSETQ. The CDR3 loop spans 14 amino acids. In nucleotides, the CDR3 is TGCGCCAGCAGCCCTGGACTAGCCGCGGAGACCCAGTACTTC. Translating it yields CASSPGLAAETQYF.

This clonotype was picked up many times. The chain carries TRBV20-1 and TRBJ2-1; D is perhaps TRBD1 or TRBD2 (5 bases each). CDR1 is DFQATT and CDR2 is SNEGSKA in the germline V gene (reference sequence). Trimming took off 6 bases at V and 0 bases at J, with 15 bases between the two ends. The CDR3 extends over 15 amino acids. CDR3 protein: CSAPAWGSSYNEQFF. CDR3 DNA: TGCAGTGCCCCCGCCTGGGGGAGCTCCTACAATGAGCAGTTCTTC.